This T cell receptor beta chain emerged from a study of blood T cells in healthy people across ages. Through a sample-barcoded 5' primer and a J-beta primer mix, a second PCR was run for roughly 6 to 11 cycles. Each sample yielded at least 2.5 million CDR3-containing paired-end reads. Each CDR3 protein is one row after TCRdb ran MiXCR on the 5' RACE reads. The table shows more than 750,000 distinct CDR3 sequences, with just under 30% occurring only once. This CDR3 region has 12 residues. Germline CDR1 and CDR2: MRHNA and SNTAGT. Trimming took 6 bases from V and 12 from J, leaving 15 bases between them. This clonotype occurred a few times. This sample was shared with a second study, whose subject was T cells of mothers and their children.

Material: blood. This TCR came from a woman aged 40 to 50 in good health. The chain carries TRBV6-4 and TRBJ2-1, with D tentatively TRBD2 (6 bases). CDR3 sequence: CASSPAAGRQFF. The CDR3 DNA is TGTGCCAGCAGCCCGGCAGCGGGCAGGCAGTTCTTC.